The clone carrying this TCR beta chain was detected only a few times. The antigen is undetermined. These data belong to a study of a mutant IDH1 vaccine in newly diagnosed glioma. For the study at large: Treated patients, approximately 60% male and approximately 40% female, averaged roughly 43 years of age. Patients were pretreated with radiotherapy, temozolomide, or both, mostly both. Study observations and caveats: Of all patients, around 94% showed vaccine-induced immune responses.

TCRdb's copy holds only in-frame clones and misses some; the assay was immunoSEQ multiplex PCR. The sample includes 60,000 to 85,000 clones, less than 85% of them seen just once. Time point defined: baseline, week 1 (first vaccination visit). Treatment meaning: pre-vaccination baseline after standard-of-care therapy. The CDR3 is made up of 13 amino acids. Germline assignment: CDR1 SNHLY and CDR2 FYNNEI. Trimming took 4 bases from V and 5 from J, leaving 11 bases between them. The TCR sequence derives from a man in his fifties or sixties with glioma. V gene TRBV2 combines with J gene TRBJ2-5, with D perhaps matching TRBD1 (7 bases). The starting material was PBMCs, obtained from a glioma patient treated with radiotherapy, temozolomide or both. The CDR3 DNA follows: TGTGCCAGCAGTGTACAGGGGAGGGAGACCCAGTACTTC. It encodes CASSVQGRETQYF.